Each of the 29 T cell receptor beta chains below was sequenced from the same sample in a study of T-cell memory formation after mild COVID-19. TCRdb independently ran MiXCR on the 5' RACE reads; one entry per CDR3 protein. The sample lists 250,000 to 300,000 distinct CDR3 sequences, under 20% occurring once. Sequenced sample: PBMCs or a T cell subset sorted from them (not recorded which). The receptors stem from a man between 18 and 35 years old who had mild COVID-19 (a few samples of this study predate the infection). Cell type and time point are not known.

There are a few counts of this clonotype. V is TRBV27 and J is TRBJ2-5, with TRBD2 matching over 10 bases. V lost 1 base and J lost 2; bases outside the gene matches: 7. CDR3 length equals 17 residues. Per the germline V gene, CDR1 is MNHEY and CDR2 is SMNVEV (reference sequence). CDR3 DNA sequence: TGTGCCAGCAGTTTATTGCCAGCGGGGGGGTCTCAAGAGACCCAGTACTTC. The encoded protein is CASSLLPAGGSQETQYF.

This clonotype has more than one count but fewer than ten. This chain connects TRBV2 to TRBJ2-5; 11 nucleotides match TRBD1. The J segment lost 5 bases and the V segment lost 7 bases, leaving 9 bases of the junction unmatched. Germline loops: CDR1 SNHLY, CDR2 FYNNEI. The CDR3 has 15 amino acids. In DNA form, the CDR3 reads TGTGCCAGCACACAGGGGACAGGGGGTCGGGAGACCCAGTACTTC. As protein: CASTQGTGGRETQYF.

The chain recombines TRBV7-2 with TRBJ1-1; 7 bases are a match to TRBD1. V gave up 5 bases and J gave up 9 bases; unmatched junction bases: 6. This CDR3 has 12 amino acids. Germline CDR1 SGHTA, CDR2 FQGNSA. The CDR3 bases are TGTGCCAGCAGCAGACGACAGGGTCAAGCTTTCTTT. Encoded protein: CASSRRQGQAFF.

J is TRBJ2-2 and V is TRBV6-2 or TRBV6-3; tentatively, D is TRBD2 (6 bases). The CDR3 has 14 amino acids. V lost 7 bases to trimming and J lost 3 bases, with 12 bases between them. CDR1 and CDR2 (germline): MNHEY, SVGEGT. The CDR3 region is CASTGWGDTGELFF. DNA of the CDR3: TGTGCCAGCACCGGGTGGGGGGACACCGGGGAGCTGTTTTTT.

The rearrangement uses TRBV2 and TRBJ2-1; D is unresolved. The CDR3 consists of 13 residues. Trimming left V 0 bases short and J 7 bases short, with 7 bases between. Per the germline V gene, CDR1 is SNHLY and CDR2 is FYNNEI. The DNA for the CDR3 is TGTGCCAGCAGTGAAGCGGTAGGAAATGAGCAGTTCTTC. This sequence encodes CASSEAVGNEQFF.

This clonotype was detected only a few times. This chain joins TRBV6-1 and TRBJ2-2; a weak D match, TRBD2 (5 bases). The length of the CDR3 is 14 residues. Trimming took 4 bases from V and 4 from J, leaving 10 bases between them. Germline V gene lookup returns CDR1 MNHNS and CDR2 SASEGT. This CDR3 reads CASSGYAGTGELFF. The CDR3 DNA sequence: TGTGCCAGCAGTGGGTACGCGGGCACCGGGGAGCTGTTTTTT.

This clonotype was recorded many times. The chain uses TRBV6-2 or TRBV6-3 and TRBJ2-7; 8 bases match TRBD2. The CDR3 has 15 amino acids. Germline V gives CDR1 MNHEY, CDR2 SVGEGT. J gave up 3 bases and V 3 bases, and 7 bases lay outside the gene matches. Here the CDR3 DNA reads TGTGCCAGCAGTTATAACGGCGGGGGGCTCTACGAGCAGTACGTC. This codes for CASSYNGGGLYEQYV.

The chain recombines TRBV5-1 with TRBJ2-2, with D possibly TRBD1 on 6 matching bases. Trimming pared 2 bases from V and 5 bases from J, leaving 10 bases between. The CDR3 sequence is 14 residues long. Per the germline V gene, CDR1 is SGHRS and CDR2 is YFSETQ. CDR3 sequence: CASSFEQGTGELFF. The CDR3 DNA reads TGCGCCAGCAGCTTCGAACAGGGAACCGGGGAGCTGTTTTTT.

This clonotype was counted many times. This chain uses TRBV5-1 with TRBJ2-2; D uncertain. V shed 0 bases and J shed 3 bases, with 3 bases lying between them. The germline gives CDR1 SGHRS, CDR2 YFSETQ. This CDR3 comprises 13 residues. The CDR3 coding sequence is TGCGCCAGCAGCTTGGAGGACACCGGGGAGCTGTTTTTT. Protein product: CASSLEDTGELFF.

This clonotype turned up a few times. This chain links TRBV6-2 or TRBV6-3 with TRBJ1-1; TRBD1 agrees at 10 bases. Unmatched junction bases numbered 7, after V lost 0 bases and J lost 6 bases. This CDR3 is built from 16 residues. Germline V gene lookup returns CDR1 MNHEY and CDR2 SVGEGT. CDR3 coding DNA: TGTGCCAGCAGTTACTCTCCGGACAGGGGGTATTCTGAAGCTTTCTTT. It yields the protein CASSYSPDRGYSEAFF.

The V call is TRBV20-1, the J call TRBJ2-3; 9 positions match TRBD1. Unmatched junction bases numbered 8, after V lost 0 bases and J lost 4 bases. Per germline, CDR1 DFQATT and CDR2 SNEGSKA (reference sequence). The CDR3 spans 16 residues. CDR3 sequence reads: CSARDPDRGRADTQYF. The CDR3 DNA reads TGCAGTGCTAGAGATCCGGACAGGGGACGCGCAGATACGCAGTATTTT.

This clonotype was observed a few times. V is TRBV5-1 and J is TRBJ2-2, with unresolved D. Trimming stripped 0 bases from V and 0 bases from J, with 12 bases between. Per germline, CDR1 SGHRS and CDR2 YFSETQ. The CDR3 consists of 17 residues. The CDR3 loop reads CASSLERVQSNTGELFF. As DNA, the CDR3 is TGCGCCAGCAGCTTGGAAAGGGTCCAGTCGAACACCGGGGAGCTGTTTTTT.

In regard to this clonotype: One end of the junction varies from germline; a read error may be responsible. This chain links TRBV7-2 with TRBJ2-3; TRBD2 might be the D (5 bases). The CDR3 spans 14 residues. Germline V CDR1 and CDR2: SGHTA, FQGNSA. The CDR3 DNA follows: TGTGACAGCAGCTTAGCGCGGAATACCGAGGGGCAGTATTTT. Its protein product is CDSSLARNTEGQYF. The entire variable domain, with the rest obtained from reference TRBV7-2 and TRBJ2-3, is as follows: GAGVSQSPSNKVTEKGKDVELRCDPISGHTALYWYRQSLGQGLEFLIYFQGNSAPDKSGLPSDRFSAERTGGSVSTLTIQRTQQEDSAVYLCDSSLARNTEGQYFGPGTRLTVL.

This chain uses TRBV6-5 with TRBJ2-1; 11 bases align to TRBD2. Germline V gene lookup returns CDR1 MNHEY and CDR2 SVGAGI. The V segment lost 2 bases and the J segment 8 bases; nucleotides outside the gene matches: 14. This CDR3 is built from 18 residues. The CDR3 DNA follows: TGTGCCAGCAGTTACACACACACTAGCGGGGGTCTCTCTTATGAGCAGTTCTTC. This sequence encodes CASSYTHTSGGLSYEQFF.

This chain links TRBV29-1 with TRBJ1-1; D might be TRBD1 (5 bases). Trimming stripped 4 bases from V and 6 bases from J, with 18 bases between. Germline CDR1 and CDR2: SQVTM and ANQGSEA. This CDR3 has 14 amino acids. CDR3 in DNA: TGCAGCGTTGTAGTATCGGGGCAGGTCGCTGAAGCTTTCTTT. Translating gives CSVVVSGQVAEAFF.

The chain joins TRBV5-1 to TRBJ2-3; 9 bases are shared with TRBD1. The germline gives CDR1 SGHRS, CDR2 YFSETQ. V dropped 4 bases and J dropped 1; count of bases not matched to a gene: 4. This CDR3 is built from 15 residues. This chain's CDR3 is CASSPGQGRTDTQYF. The CDR3 DNA is TGCGCCAGCAGCCCGGGACAGGGACGCACAGATACGCAGTATTTT.

This clonotype has a count of ten or more. The chain recombines TRBV11-2 with TRBJ2-1, with no clear D. The CDR3 has 11 residues. Trimming removed 4 bases at V and 10 bases at J, with 8 bases between. Germline V lookup: CDR1 SGHAT, CDR2 FQNNGV. The CDR3 reads CASSSGPEQFF. The CDR3 DNA sequence: TGTGCCAGCAGCTCCGGTCCCGAGCAGTTCTTC. The variable domain in full, with the rest retrieved from reference TRBV11-2 and TRBJ2-1, is EAGVAQSPRYKIIEKRQSVAFWCNPISGHATLYWYQQILGQGPKLLIQFQNNGVVDDSQLPKDRFSAERLKGVDSTLKIQPAKLEDSAVYLCASSSGPEQFFGPGTRLTVL.

V and J are TRBV7-3 and TRBJ2-3, with a tentative D call TRBD1 (5 bases). Deletions cut 1 base from V and 3 bases from J, with 11 bases between. CDR3 length equals 15 residues. The V gene's germline CDR1 is SGHTA and CDR2 FQGTGA. The CDR3 here is CASSLSRVQTDTQYF. The CDR3 DNA follows: TGTGCCAGCAGCTTAAGCAGGGTCCAGACAGATACGCAGTATTTT. Drawing the rest from reference TRBV7-3 and TRBJ2-3, the complete variable domain is GAGVSQTPSNKVTEKGKYVELRCDPISGHTALYWYRQSLGQGPEFLIYFQGTGAADDSGLPNDRFFAVRPEGSVSTLKIQRTERGDSAVYLCASSLSRVQTDTQYFGPGTRLTVL.

The chain is built from TRBV4-2 and TRBJ1-5; 7 bases fit TRBD1. CDR1 and CDR2 from the germline V gene are LGHNA and YNFKEQ. V shed 0 bases, J shed 4 bases, and the junction held 6 bases outside the gene matches. The length of the CDR3 is 16 residues. In DNA form, the CDR3 reads TGTGCCAGCAGCCAAGAAGACAGGGTGTATAATCAGCCCCAGCATTTT. Encoded protein: CASSQEDRVYNQPQHF.

This clonotype was observed a few times. This chain uses TRBV10-3 with TRBJ2-3, with D possibly TRBD2 on 5 matching bases. V dropped 3 bases and J dropped 0 bases, with 10 bases sitting between them. This CDR3 spans 15 amino acids. The germline gives CDR1 ENHRY, CDR2 SYGVKD. CDR3 protein: CAISDRAASTDTQYF. Written as DNA, the CDR3 is TGTGCCATCAGTGACCGAGCGGCTAGCACAGATACGCAGTATTTT.

This clonotype was detected only a few times. The gene calls are TRBV27 and TRBJ2-7; 8 nucleotides match TRBD1. Germline-derived CDR1 and CDR2 are MNHEY and SMNVEV (reference sequence). J lost 7 bases, V lost 3 bases, and 5 bases had no gene match. The CDR3 extends over 13 amino acids. CDR3 DNA: TGTGCCAGCAGTTTCCAGGGGGCCGGGGAGCAGTACTTC. Protein sequence: CASSFQGAGEQYF.

A few counts support this clonotype. The gene calls are TRBV19 and TRBJ1-5; D remains ambiguous. V was pared by 1 base and J by 7 bases, with 17 bases between. Germline V gives CDR1 LNHDA, CDR2 SQIVND (reference sequence). This CDR3 is 16 amino acids long. The CDR3 DNA sequence: TGTGCCAGTAGTATAGTCGGGCCCTACCAAAACCAGCCCCAGCATTTT. Amino acid sequence: CASSIVGPYQNQPQHF.

This chain uses TRBV2 with TRBJ2-1; 7 nucleotides align to TRBD2. Germline trimming cut 6 bases from V and 8 bases from J; bases unmatched to any gene: 13. This CDR3 spans 15 amino acids. The germline CDR1 and CDR2 sequences are SNHLY and FYNNEI. CDR3 in amino acids: CASSPLAVGGDEQFF. As DNA, the CDR3 is TGTGCCAGCAGCCCCCTGGCGGTTGGGGGGGATGAGCAGTTCTTC.

V and J are TRBV6-5 and TRBJ2-2; 10 bases are shared with TRBD2. The CDR3 loop spans 15 amino acids. Unmatched junction bases numbered 6, after V lost 6 bases and J lost 5 bases. Germline CDR1 reads MNHEY; CDR2 reads SVGAGI. CDR3 coding DNA: TGTGCCAGCAGGAGACTAGCGGGTCAGACCGGGGAGCTGTTTTTT. It specifies CASRRLAGQTGELFF.

This clonotype was detected only a few times. The J gene is TRBJ1-5, the V gene TRBV4-1; 11 positions agree with TRBD1. The length of the CDR3 is 16 residues. Looked up from germline, CDR1 is MGHRA and CDR2 is YSYEKL. J gave up 7 bases and V 1 base, and 6 bases lay outside the gene matches. The CDR3 sequence: CASSQGSGQGAQPQHF. The CDR3 coding sequence is TGCGCCAGCAGCCAAGGGAGCGGACAGGGGGCGCAGCCCCAGCATTTT.

Many counts were recorded for this clonotype. This chain joins TRBV10-1 and TRBJ2-7, with D possibly matching TRBD2 (6 bases). The V gene lost 3 bases and the J gene lost 3 bases, with 12 bases spanning the gap. The CDR3 loop spans 14 amino acids. The germline CDR1 and CDR2 sequences are WNHNN and SYGVQD (reference sequence). The CDR3 loop is CASSEGDSRYEQYF. The CDR3 nucleotides are TGCGCCAGCAGTGAAGGGGACTCCCGCTACGAGCAGTACTTC.

CDR3 in DNA: TGCGCCAGCAGCCCGAGCCCTAATCAGCCCCAGCATTTT. This codes for CASSPSPNQPQHF. The gene calls are TRBV4-1 and TRBJ1-5; D call uncertain. This CDR3 spans 13 amino acids. CDR1 is MGHRA, CDR2 YSYEKL, per germline. V lost 4 bases, J lost 4 bases, and 8 bases lay in between.

The chain couples TRBV4-3 to TRBJ1-2; 7 bases fit TRBD1. Losses at the gene ends were 3 bases for V and 10 bases for J; bases not matched to a gene: 5. The length of the CDR3 is 12 residues. From germline, CDR1 is LGHNA and CDR2 YSLEER. The CDR3 is CASSHHTGDYTF. DNA of the CDR3: TGCGCCAGCAGCCATCACACAGGGGACTACACCTTC.

This clonotype was detected a few times. This chain connects TRBV16 to TRBJ2-4; D is ambiguous. V was trimmed by 2 bases and J by 5 bases, leaving 4 bases between them. The CDR3 covers 12 residues. Looked up from germline, CDR1 is KGHSY and CDR2 is FQNENV. This CDR3 reads CASSQGENIQYF. Here the CDR3 DNA reads TGTGCCAGCAGCCAAGGGGAAAACATTCAGTACTTC. Variable domain in full (rest from reference TRBV16 and TRBJ2-4): GEEVAQTPKHLVRGEGQKAKLYCAPIKGHSYVFWYQQVLKNEFKFLISFQNENVFDETGMPKERFSAKCLPNSPCSLEIQATKLEDSAVYFCASSQGENIQYFGAGTRLSVL.